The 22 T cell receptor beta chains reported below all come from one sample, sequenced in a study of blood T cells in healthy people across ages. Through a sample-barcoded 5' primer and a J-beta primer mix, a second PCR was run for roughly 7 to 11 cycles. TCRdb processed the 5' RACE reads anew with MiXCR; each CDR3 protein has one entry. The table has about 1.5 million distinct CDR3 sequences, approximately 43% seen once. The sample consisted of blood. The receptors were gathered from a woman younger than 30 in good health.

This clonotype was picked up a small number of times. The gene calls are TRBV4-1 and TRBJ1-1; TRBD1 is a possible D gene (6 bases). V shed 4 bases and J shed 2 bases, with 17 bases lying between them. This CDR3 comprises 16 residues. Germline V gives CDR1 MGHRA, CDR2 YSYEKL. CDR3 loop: CASSPPLGGYNTEAFF. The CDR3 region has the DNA TGCGCCAGCAGCCCTCCCTTAGGGGGGTACAACACTGAAGCTTTCTTT.

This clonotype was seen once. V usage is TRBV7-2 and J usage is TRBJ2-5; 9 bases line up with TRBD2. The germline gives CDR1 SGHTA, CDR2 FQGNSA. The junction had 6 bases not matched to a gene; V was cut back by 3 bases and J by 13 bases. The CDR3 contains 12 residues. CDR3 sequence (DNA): TGTGCCAGCAGCTTGCCGCCGGGACTAGCGTACTTC. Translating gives CASSLPPGLAYF.

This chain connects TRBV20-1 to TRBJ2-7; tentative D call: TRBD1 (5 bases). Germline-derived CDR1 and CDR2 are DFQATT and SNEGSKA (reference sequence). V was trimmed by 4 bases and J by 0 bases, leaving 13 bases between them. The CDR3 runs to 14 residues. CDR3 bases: TGCAGTGCTATCTCAGGGAATCCCTCCTACGAGCAGTACTTC. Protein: CSAISGNPSYEQYF.

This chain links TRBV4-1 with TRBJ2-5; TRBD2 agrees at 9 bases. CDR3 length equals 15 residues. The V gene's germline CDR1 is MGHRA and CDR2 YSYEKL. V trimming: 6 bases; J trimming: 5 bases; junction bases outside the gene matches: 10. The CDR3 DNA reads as TGCGCCAGCAGTCAGACCGCTAGCGGGATGGAGACCCAGTACTTC. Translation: CASSQTASGMETQYF.

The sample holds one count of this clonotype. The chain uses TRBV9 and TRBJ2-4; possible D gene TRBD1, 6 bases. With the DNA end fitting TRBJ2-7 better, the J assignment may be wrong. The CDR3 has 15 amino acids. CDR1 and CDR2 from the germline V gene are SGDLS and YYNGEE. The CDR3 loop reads CASSPPGQGWYEQYF. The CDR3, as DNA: TGTGCCAGCAGCCCCCCGGGGCAGGGGTGGTACGAGCAGTACTTC.

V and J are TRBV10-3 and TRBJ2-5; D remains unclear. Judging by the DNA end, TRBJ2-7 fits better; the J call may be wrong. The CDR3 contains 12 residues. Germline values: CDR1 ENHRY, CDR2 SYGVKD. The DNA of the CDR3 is TGTGCCATCAGTGTTCAACGGGTCGAGCAGTACTTC. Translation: CAISVQRVEQYF.

The CDR3 reads CSAKQPNTEAFF. The CDR3 DNA reads as TGCAGTGCTAAACAGCCGAACACTGAAGCTTTCTTT. The chain links TRBV20-1 to TRBJ1-1; D is unclear. CDR3 size: 12 residues. In germline, CDR1 is DFQATT, CDR2 SNEGSKA (reference sequence). V lost 4 bases and J lost 1, with 7 bases in between.

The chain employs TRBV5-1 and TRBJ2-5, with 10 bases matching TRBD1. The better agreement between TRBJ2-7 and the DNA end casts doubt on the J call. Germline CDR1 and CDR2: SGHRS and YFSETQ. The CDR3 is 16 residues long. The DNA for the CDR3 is TGCGCCAGCAGTCAGACGGGGACAGGGGTTTTGGACGAGCAGTACTTC. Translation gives CASSQTGTGVLDEQYF.

In nucleotides, the CDR3 is TGTGCCACCAGCAGAGACAGGAGTAGCAATCAGCCCCAGCATTTT. It is translated as CATSRDRSSNQPQHF. J is TRBJ1-5 and V is TRBV15; no clear D. This CDR3 has 15 residues. Germline CDR1 is LNHNV and CDR2 is YYDKDF (reference sequence). V dropped 0 bases and J dropped 0 bases, with 6 bases sitting between them.

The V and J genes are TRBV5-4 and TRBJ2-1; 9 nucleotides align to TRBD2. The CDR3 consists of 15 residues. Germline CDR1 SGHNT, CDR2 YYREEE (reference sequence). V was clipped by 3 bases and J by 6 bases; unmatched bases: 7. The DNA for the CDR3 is TGTGCCAGCAGCTCCGGACTAGCGAGTTCCAATGAGCAGTTCTTC. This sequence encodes CASSSGLASSNEQFF.

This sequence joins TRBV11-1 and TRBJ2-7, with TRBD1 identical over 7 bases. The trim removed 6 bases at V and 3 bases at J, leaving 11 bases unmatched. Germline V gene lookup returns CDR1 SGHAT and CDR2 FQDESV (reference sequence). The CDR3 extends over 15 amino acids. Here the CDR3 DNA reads TGTGCCAGCAGTCCGCGACATCACAGGGGCTACGAGCAGTACTTC. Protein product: CASSPRHHRGYEQYF.

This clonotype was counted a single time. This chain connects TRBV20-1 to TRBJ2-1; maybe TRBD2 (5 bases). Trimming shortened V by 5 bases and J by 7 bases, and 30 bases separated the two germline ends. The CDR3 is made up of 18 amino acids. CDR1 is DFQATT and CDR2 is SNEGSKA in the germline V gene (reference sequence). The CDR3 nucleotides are TGCAGTGCTTCCCCCTCCCCCCGAACGAGGGTGGGTGGGAATGAGCAGTTCTTC. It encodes CSASPSPRTRVGGNEQFF.

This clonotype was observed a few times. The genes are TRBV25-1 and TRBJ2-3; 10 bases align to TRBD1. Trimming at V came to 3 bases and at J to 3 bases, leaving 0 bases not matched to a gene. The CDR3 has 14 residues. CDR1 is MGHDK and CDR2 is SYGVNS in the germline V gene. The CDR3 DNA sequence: TGTGCCAGCAGTGAGGACAGGGGGACAGATACGCAGTATTTT. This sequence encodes CASSEDRGTDTQYF.

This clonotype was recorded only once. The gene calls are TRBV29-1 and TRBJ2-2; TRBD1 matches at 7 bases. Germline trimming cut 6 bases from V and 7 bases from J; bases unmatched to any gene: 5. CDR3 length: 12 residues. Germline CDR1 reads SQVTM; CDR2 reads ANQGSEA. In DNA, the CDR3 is TGCAGCGTACACAGGGGTAGCGGGGAGCTGTTTTTT. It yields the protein CSVHRGSGELFF.

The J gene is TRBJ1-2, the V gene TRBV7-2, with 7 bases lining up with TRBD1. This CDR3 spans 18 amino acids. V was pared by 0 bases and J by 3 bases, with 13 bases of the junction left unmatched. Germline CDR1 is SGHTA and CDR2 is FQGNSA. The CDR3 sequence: CTSSLARLPRGRHYGYTF. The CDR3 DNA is TGTACCAGCAGCTTAGCCAGACTTCCAAGGGGGCGTCACTATGGCTACACCTTC.

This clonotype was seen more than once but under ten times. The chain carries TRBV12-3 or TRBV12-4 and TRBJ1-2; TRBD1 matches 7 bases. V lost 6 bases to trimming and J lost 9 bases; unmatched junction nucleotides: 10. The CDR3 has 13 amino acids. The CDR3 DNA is TGTGCCAGCAGCCGACAGGGTTTATTTAGCTACACCTTC. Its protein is CASSRQGLFSYTF.

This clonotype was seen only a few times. The CDR3 nucleotides are TGTGCCAGCAACGACATGGGACAGCCCAACTATGGCTACACCTTC. Its translation is CASNDMGQPNYGYTF. The chain has TRBV7-9 and TRBJ1-2; TRBD1 aligns across 7 bases. CDR1 and CDR2 (germline): SEHNR, FQNEAQ (reference sequence). V lost 7 bases, J lost 2 bases, and 10 bases stayed unmatched. CDR3 length: 15 residues.

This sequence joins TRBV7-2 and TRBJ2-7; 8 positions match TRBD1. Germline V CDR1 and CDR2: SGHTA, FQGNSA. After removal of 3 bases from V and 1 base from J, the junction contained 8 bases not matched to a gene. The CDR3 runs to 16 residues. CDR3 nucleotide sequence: TGTGCCAGCAGCTTCTTTGGGACAGGTTCGTCCTACGAGCAGTACTTC. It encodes CASSFFGTGSSYEQYF.

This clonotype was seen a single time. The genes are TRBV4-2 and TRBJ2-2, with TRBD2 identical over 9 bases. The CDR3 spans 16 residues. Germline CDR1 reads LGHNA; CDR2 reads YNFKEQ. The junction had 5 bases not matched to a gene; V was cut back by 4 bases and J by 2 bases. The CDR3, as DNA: TGTGCCAGCAGCCGCAGACTAGCGGCTAACACCGGGGAGCTGTTTTTT. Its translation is CASSRRLAANTGELFF.

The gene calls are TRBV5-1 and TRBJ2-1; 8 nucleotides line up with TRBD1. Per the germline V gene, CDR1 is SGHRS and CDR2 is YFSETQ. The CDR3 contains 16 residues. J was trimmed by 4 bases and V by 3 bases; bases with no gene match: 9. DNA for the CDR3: TGCGCCAGCAGCTCGTATACAGGGGGGAGATACAATGAGCAGTTCTTC. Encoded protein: CASSSYTGGRYNEQFF. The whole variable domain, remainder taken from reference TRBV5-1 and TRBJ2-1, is KAGVTQTPRYLIKTRGQQVTLSCSPISGHRSVSWYQQTPGQGLQFLFEYFSETQRNKGNFPGRFSGRQFSNSRSEMNVSTLELGDSALYLCASSSYTGGRYNEQFFGPGTRLTVL.

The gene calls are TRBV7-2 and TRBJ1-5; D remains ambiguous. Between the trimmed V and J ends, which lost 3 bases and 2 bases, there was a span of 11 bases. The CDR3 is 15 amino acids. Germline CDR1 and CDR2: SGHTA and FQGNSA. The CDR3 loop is CASSLLGTGNQPQHF. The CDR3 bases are TGTGCCAGCAGCTTGTTAGGCACGGGCAATCAGCCCCAGCATTTT.

The CDR3 protein is CASPDSSSYNEQFF. DNA of the CDR3: TGTGCCAGCCCTGACAGCAGCTCCTACAATGAGCAGTTCTTC. The rearrangement uses TRBV25-1 and TRBJ2-1, with D possibly matching TRBD1 (5 bases). This CDR3 has 14 residues. Between the trimmed V and J ends, which lost 8 bases and 0 bases, there was a span of 11 bases. Per germline, CDR1 MGHDK and CDR2 SYGVNS.